These 17 T cell receptor beta chains share one sample of origin, sequenced in a study of STAT3 mutations in large granular lymphocyte leukemia. Overall study results and limits: Every T-LGLL patient had at least one immunodominant TCRbeta clonotype.

Their antigens are not known. Assay used: immunoSEQ multiplex PCR; TCRdb lists only in-frame clones, some missing. Of several thousand clones listed, 91% are singletons. The sample comprised peripheral blood mononuclear cells. The receptors come from a man in his fifties with T-cell large granular lymphocyte leukemia. Some clones in this sample may be carry-over from other donors' samples.

The V and J genes are TRBV5-4 and TRBJ1-2, with 10 bases aligning to TRBD1. CDR3 length: 14 amino acids. Losses at the gene ends were 4 bases for V and 6 bases for J; bases not matched to a gene: 6. The germline CDR1 and CDR2 sequences are SGHNT and YYREEE (reference sequence). The CDR3 loop reads CASSMTGGRDGYTF. The CDR3 region has the DNA TGTGCCAGCAGCATGACAGGGGGCCGGGATGGCTACACCTTC.

V and J are TRBV10-3 and TRBJ1-2; no definite D call. This CDR3 is 12 amino acids long. Germline V gene data show CDR1 as ENHRY and CDR2 as SYGVKD. V gave up 4 bases and J gave up 6 bases, with 9 bases separating them. DNA for the CDR3: TGTGCCATCAGTGCCTCCCAAAATGGCTACACCTTC. The encoded protein is CAISASQNGYTF.

The CDR3 DNA reads as TGTGCCAGCAGCCTCGGGCAGGGCGGGCCTCACACCGGGGAGCTGTTTTTT. Amino acids: CASSLGQGGPHTGELFF. The rearrangement uses TRBV7-9 and TRBJ2-2; D may be TRBD1 or TRBD2 (5 bases each). The germline V gene encodes CDR1 SEHNR and CDR2 FQNEAQ (reference sequence). The V end was cut by 5 bases, the J end by 3 bases, with 19 bases between. The length of the CDR3 is 17 residues. Together with reference TRBV7-9 and TRBJ2-2, the CDR3 gives the full variable domain: DTGVSQNPRHKITKRGQNVTFRCDPISEHNRLYWYRQTLGQGPEFLTYFQNEAQLEKSRLLSDRFSAERPKGSFSTLEIQRTEQGDSAMYLCASSLGQGGPHTGELFFGEGSRLTVL.

The chain's CDR3 is CASSQDNRQPQHF. CDR3 DNA: TGCGCCAGCAGCCAAGATAATCGTCAGCCCCAGCATTTT. This chain joins TRBV4-1 and TRBJ1-5, with D hard to call. Germline CDR1 is MGHRA and CDR2 is YSYEKL. This CDR3 is 13 amino acids long. With 0 bases removed from V and 6 bases from J, the gap between germline ends came to 6 bases.

This chain connects TRBV15 to TRBJ1-5, with D maybe TRBD1 (6 bases). The V end was cut by 8 bases, the J end by 0 bases, with 14 bases between. This CDR3 spans 15 amino acids. In germline, CDR1 is LNHNV, CDR2 YYDKDF (reference sequence). In DNA form, the CDR3 reads TGTGCCACCGCAGGACAGCTTTATAGCAATCAGCCCCAGCATTTT. Its translation is CATAGQLYSNQPQHF.

J is TRBJ2-3 and V is TRBV18, with unresolved D. V was clipped by 6 bases and J by 3 bases, with 13 bases between them. This CDR3 is 14 amino acids long. CDR1 and CDR2 (germline): KGHSH, LQKENI. The CDR3: CASSPSAWTDTQYF. The CDR3 DNA sequence: TGTGCCAGCTCCCCCAGCGCTTGGACAGATACGCAGTATTTT.

The chain is built from TRBV19 and TRBJ2-3; TRBD2 agrees at 9 bases. The CDR3 sequence is 15 residues long. Germline values: CDR1 LNHDA, CDR2 SQIVND (reference sequence). The trim removed 7 bases at V and 0 bases at J, leaving 5 bases unmatched. Written as DNA, the CDR3 is TGTGCCAGTACCTCCCTAGCGGGGAGCACAGATACGCAGTATTTT. This gives the protein CASTSLAGSTDTQYF. The full variable domain, rest sourced from reference TRBV19 and TRBJ2-3, is DGGITQSPKYLFRKEGQNVTLSCEQNLNHDAMYWYRQDPGQGLRLIYYSQIVNDFQKGDIAEGYSVSREKKESFPLTVTSAQKNPTAFYLCASTSLAGSTDTQYFGPGTRLTVL.

This clone was seen only once. V gene TRBV28 combines with J gene TRBJ2-1, with TRBD2 identical over 10 bases. Germline V gene data show CDR1 as MDHEN and CDR2 as SYDVKM. The trim removed 5 bases at V and 1 base at J, leaving 5 bases unmatched. CDR3 length equals 16 residues. The CDR3 region is CASSALLAGSYNEQFF. In DNA, the CDR3 is TGTGCCAGCAGTGCCCTACTAGCGGGATCCTACAATGAGCAGTTCTTC.

The chain uses TRBV2 and TRBJ2-7, with TRBD1 identical over 7 bases. The CDR3 spans 15 residues. Germline V CDR1 and CDR2: SNHLY, FYNNEI. Trimming cost V 6 bases and J 3 bases; bases outside gene matches: 11. The CDR3 nucleotides are TGTGCCAGCAGGGACCGGGACAGCCTTTACTACGAGCAGTACTTC. Its translation: CASRDRDSLYYEQYF.

The CDR3 sequence: CASSLWGHGLYEQYF. CDR3 DNA: TGTGCCAGCAGTTTATGGGGCCACGGCTTGTACGAGCAGTACTTC. V is TRBV28 and J is TRBJ2-7, with D unresolved. This CDR3 contains 15 residues. Germline V gene lookup returns CDR1 MDHEN and CDR2 SYDVKM. V was pared by 0 bases and J by 4 bases, with 13 bases between.

The chain employs TRBV5-1 and TRBJ2-6, with a tentative D call TRBD1 (6 bases). Germline V gene data show CDR1 as SGHRS and CDR2 as YFSETQ. Trimming removed 2 bases from V and 4 bases from J, with 19 bases in between. This CDR3 comprises 18 residues. In DNA, the CDR3 is TGCGCCAGCAGCTTTGTTATACAGGGTGGCGCCGGGGCCAACGTCCTGACTTTC. It codes for CASSFVIQGGAGANVLTF. The whole variable domain, filled in from reference TRBV5-1 and TRBJ2-6, reads KAGVTQTPRYLIKTRGQQVTLSCSPISGHRSVSWYQQTPGQGLQFLFEYFSETQRNKGNFPGRFSGRQFSNSRSEMNVSTLELGDSALYLCASSFVIQGGAGANVLTFGAGSRLTVL.

The gene calls are TRBV11-3 and TRBJ1-1; D is ambiguous. The CDR3 covers 13 residues. V was clipped by 2 bases and J by 8 bases, with 12 bases between them. From germline, CDR1 is SGHNT and CDR2 YENEEA. The CDR3 loop reads CASSLNQASEAFF. CDR3 in DNA: TGTGCCAGCAGCTTAAACCAGGCGTCGGAAGCTTTCTTT. The full variable domain, with the rest looked up from reference TRBV11-3 and TRBJ1-1, is EAGVVQSPRYKIIEKKQPVAFWCNPISGHNTLYWYLQNLGQGPELLIRYENEEAVDDSQLPKDRFSAERLKGVDSTLKIQPAELGDSAVYLCASSLNQASEAFFGQGTRLTVV.

The rearrangement uses TRBV4-1 and TRBJ2-2; D uncertain. The CDR3 runs 16 residues. The V gene's germline CDR1 is MGHRA and CDR2 YSYEKL. V was shortened by 0 bases and J by 4 bases, with 12 bases between the two germline ends. DNA for the CDR3: TGCGCCAGCAGCCAAGAGGTCCAGGCCGTCACCGGGGAGCTGTTTTTT. Its protein product is CASSQEVQAVTGELFF.

The count of this clone is one. This sequence joins TRBV19 and TRBJ1-4; possible D gene TRBD1, 6 bases. The CDR3 totals 13 residues. With 6 bases removed from V and 8 bases from J, the gap between germline ends came to 13 bases. CDR1 LNHDA and CDR2 SQIVND come from the germline V gene (reference sequence). CDR3 in amino acids: CASRHSTGEKLFF. In DNA form, the CDR3 reads TGTGCCAGTAGACATTCTACAGGGGAAAAACTGTTTTTT.

The V and J genes are TRBV6-1 and TRBJ2-5, with 8 bases that match TRBD2. V gave up 3 bases and J gave up 4 bases; unmatched junction bases: 4. This CDR3 has 14 residues. The V gene's germline CDR1 is MNHNS and CDR2 SASEGT. The CDR3: CASSDRGGIETQYF. Here the CDR3 DNA reads TGTGCCAGCAGTGATCGGGGGGGGATAGAGACCCAGTACTTC.

This chain links TRBV11-2 with TRBJ2-2; D gene ambiguous. Germline values: CDR1 SGHAT, CDR2 FQNNGV. There are 13 residues in the CDR3. V lost 5 bases and J lost 6, with 10 bases in between. The CDR3 coding sequence is TGTGCCAGCAGCCCTACACTTTCCGGGGAGCTGTTTTTT. As protein: CASSPTLSGELFF. The whole variable domain, filled in from reference TRBV11-2 and TRBJ2-2, reads EAGVAQSPRYKIIEKRQSVAFWCNPISGHATLYWYQQILGQGPKLLIQFQNNGVVDDSQLPKDRFSAERLKGVDSTLKIQPAKLEDSAVYLCASSPTLSGELFFGEGSRLTVL.

The chain combines TRBV28 with TRBJ2-1, with 9 bases that match TRBD2. Trimming cost V 6 bases and J 8 bases; bases outside gene matches: 11. Germline-derived CDR1 and CDR2 are MDHEN and SYDVKM. CDR3 length: 15 residues. CDR3 region: CASRGLASGEHEQFF. DNA for the CDR3: TGTGCCAGCAGGGGACTAGCTTCAGGGGAGCATGAGCAGTTCTTC.